This is a list of T cell receptor beta chains from one sample in a study of identical twins. Via MiXCR, TCRdb re-called the 5' RACE reads, giving one row per CDR3 protein. The sample consists of roughly 290,000 distinct CDR3 sequences, 9.5% of them appearing once. This sample also belongs to another study, concerning yellow fever vaccine responses in identical twins.

Sequencing was performed on CD8+ T cells sorted from blood. The receptors stem from a woman under 30 in good health. The CDR3 runs from the conserved cysteine through the conserved F or W. Fields, in order: clone size, D gene, V gene, J gene, CDR3 protein, CDR3 DNA. A D gene is named only where the DNA matches it firmly. Some rows have no size entry. The others give once, few or many, or a class for an expanded clone.

>many|.|TRBV12-3/TRBV12-4|TRBJ2-5
CASSLGQFQETQYF
TGTGCCAGCAGTTTAGGGCAGTTCCAAGAGACCCAGTACTTC
>many|TRBD2|TRBV28|TRBJ2-7
CASSSKRGRVEQYF
TGTGCCAGCAGTTCCAAGCGGGGGAGAGTCGAGCAGTACTTC
>many|.|TRBV7-9|TRBJ2-1
CASSPLGQHEQFF
TGTGCCAGCAGCCCCCTTGGCCAGCATGAGCAGTTCTTC
>few|.|TRBV5-8|TRBJ1-1
CASSPPKGYTEAFF
TGTGCCAGCAGCCCCCCCAAAGGGTACACTGAAGCTTTCTTT
>.|.|TRBV15|TRBJ2-6
CATSRDQGTGASVLTF
TGTGCCACCAGCAGAGATCAGGGGACTGGGGCCAGCGTCCTGACTTTC
>many|.|TRBV6-2/TRBV6-3|TRBJ2-7
CASSYSGESSYEQYF
TGTGCCAGCAGTTATTCCGGGGAGAGCTCCTACGAGCAGTACTTC
>many|.|TRBV21-1|TRBJ2-7
CASSKQGASEQYF
TGTGCCAGCAGCAAACAGGGGGCCAGCGAGCAGTACTTC
>.|TRBD1|TRBV6-1|TRBJ2-7
CASSPSQGAYEQYF
TGTGCCAGCAGTCCAAGCCAGGGGGCCTACGAGCAGTACTTC
>few|.|TRBV7-9|TRBJ2-1
CASSLEQEYNEQFF
TGTGCCAGCAGCTTAGAACAGGAGTACAATGAGCAGTTCTTC
>.|TRBD2|TRBV29-1|TRBJ2-7
CSGLAGGYEQYF
TGCAGCGGTCTAGCGGGAGGCTACGAGCAGTACTTC
>few|.|TRBV29-1|TRBJ2-7
CSVEDLQDRDEQYF
TGCAGCGTTGAAGATTTACAGGATCGGGACGAGCAGTACTTC
>many|.|TRBV7-2|TRBJ2-1
CASSLVSLDEQFF
TGTGCCAGCAGCTTAGTCAGTTTGGATGAGCAGTTCTTC
>many|TRBD1|TRBV29-1|TRBJ2-7
CSVTGGASYEQYF
TGCAGCGTGACAGGGGGCGCGTCCTACGAGCAGTACTTC
>.|TRBD2|TRBV20-1|TRBJ2-1
CSARDSGTSLNEQFF
TGCAGTGCTAGAGATAGTGGGACTAGTTTGAATGAGCAGTTCTTC
>few|TRBD1|TRBV28|TRBJ2-1
CASSSGQGIYNEQFF
TGTGCCAGCAGTTCCGGACAGGGGATCTACAATGAGCAGTTCTTC
>.|TRBD2|TRBV20-1|TRBJ2-5
CSARDWTSGEQETQYF
TGCAGTGCTAGAGACTGGACTAGCGGGGAACAAGAGACCCAGTACTTC
>.|.|TRBV14|TRBJ1-2
CASSLSGTPYYGYTF
TGTGCCAGCAGCCTTTCCGGGACACCGTATTATGGCTACACCTTC
>few|TRBD1|TRBV4-2|TRBJ2-7
CASSPLGQGGEQYF
TGTGCCAGCAGCCCGCTCGGACAGGGGGGTGAGCAGTACTTC
>.|.|TRBV5-6|TRBJ2-7
CASSLVQDGYEQYF
TGTGCCAGCAGCTTGGTACAGGATGGGTACGAGCAGTACTTC
>.|TRBD1|TRBV6-5|TRBJ1-5
CASSYLGQQHF
TGTGCCAGCAGTTACCTGGGACAGCAGCATTTT
>.|TRBD2|TRBV14|TRBJ2-5
CASSQTGGHSRETQYF
TGTGCCAGCAGCCAGACGGGAGGGCATTCGAGGGAGACCCAGTACTTC
>few|.|TRBV2|TRBJ2-5
CASGATDSAIETQYF
TGTGCCAGCGGGGCGACGGATTCGGCGATCGAGACCCAGTACTTC
>few|.|TRBV4-3|TRBJ2-1
CASSQDGGAQFF
TGCGCCAGCAGCCAAGATGGGGGTGCGCAGTTCTTC
>.|TRBD2|TRBV5-6|TRBJ2-7
CASSWGGLAGGPEEQYF
TGTGCCAGCAGCTGGGGGGGACTAGCGGGAGGGCCGGAAGAGCAGTACTTC
>few|TRBD1|TRBV27|TRBJ2-5
CASSLDRGGQETQYF
TGTGCCAGCAGTTTGGACAGGGGGGGCCAAGAGACCCAGTACTTC
>.|TRBD2|TRBV7-3|TRBJ2-1
CATSLGGVNEQFF
TGTGCCACCTCACTGGGGGGGGTCAATGAGCAGTTCTTC
>.|.|TRBV7-9|TRBJ2-2
CASSLGPVELFF
TGTGCCAGCAGCTTAGGCCCCGTGGAGCTGTTTTTT
>few|.|TRBV30|TRBJ2-5
CACWAGETQYF
TGTGCCTGTTGGGCCGGGGAGACCCAGTACTTC
>many|TRBD1|TRBV7-9|TRBJ2-4
CASSSHRDRNIQYF
TGTGCCAGCAGCTCCCACCGGGACAGAAACATTCAGTACTTC
>few|TRBD2|TRBV27|TRBJ2-7
CASSGGGTAYEQYF
TGTGCCAGCAGTGGGGGGGGGACGGCCTACGAGCAGTACTTC
>.|.|TRBV7-9|TRBJ2-1
CASSLGKVLDEQFF
TGTGCCAGCAGCTTAGGTAAGGTGTTGGATGAGCAGTTCTTC
>few|TRBD1|TRBV7-6|TRBJ1-1
CASSPRTGVGTEAFF
TGTGCCAGCAGCCCCCGGACAGGGGTCGGCACTGAAGCTTTCTTT
>many|.|TRBV9|TRBJ1-4
CASGQDATNEKLFF
TGTGCCAGCGGCCAGGATGCAACTAATGAAAAACTGTTTTTT
>many|.|TRBV27|TRBJ2-3
CASSQIRGSADTQYF
TGTGCCAGCAGCCAGATCAGGGGTAGCGCAGATACGCAGTATTTT
>.|.|TRBV2|TRBJ1-2
CASKGTPYGYTF
TGTGCCAGCAAGGGGACGCCTTATGGCTACACCTTC